The 12 T cell receptor beta chains listed next were all sequenced from one sample in a study of siplizumab effects on memory and regulatory T cells. Only in-frame clones appear in the TCRdb table, and some are missing; sequencing was by immunoSEQ multiplex PCR. Of tens of thousands of clones in the sample, about 97% were seen once. What was sequenced was naive CD4+ T cells sorted from blood. The receptors originated from a human donor in good health.

The V call is TRBV5-1, the J call TRBJ2-2; the D gene is possibly TRBD2 (6 bases). CDR1 and CDR2 from the germline V gene are SGHRS and YFSETQ. V dropped 6 bases and J dropped 2 bases, with 14 bases sitting between them. CDR3 length: 15 amino acids. CDR3 DNA: TGCGCCAGCACGGCTAGCGCCTTAAACACCGGGGAGCTGTTTTTT. This gives the protein CASTASALNTGELFF.

The chain is built from TRBV14 and TRBJ2-7; D call uncertain. The CDR3 spans 11 residues. CDR1 is SGHDN, CDR2 FVKESK, per germline. Trimming pared 2 bases from V and 3 bases from J, leaving 2 bases between. The CDR3 DNA reads as TGTGCCAGCAGCCAAAACTACGAGCAGTACTTC. It codes for CASSQNYEQYF. The whole variable domain, remainder taken from reference TRBV14 and TRBJ2-7, is EAGVTQFPSHSVIEKGQTVTLRCDPISGHDNLYWYRRVMGKEIKFLLHFVKESKQDESGMPNNRFLAERTGGTYSTLKVQPAELEDSGVYFCASSQNYEQYFGPGTRLTVT.

The V gene is TRBV6-1, the J gene TRBJ1-1; no definite D call. The length of the CDR3 is 11 residues. In germline, CDR1 is MNHNS, CDR2 SASEGT. This CDR3 reads CALGANTEAFF. The CDR3, as DNA: TGTGCGCTGGGAGCGAACACTGAAGCTTTCTTT.

This clone was seen only once. The gene calls are TRBV4-3 and TRBJ2-5; no reliable D call. This CDR3 comprises 13 residues. The germline V gene has CDR1 LGHNA and CDR2 YSLEER. Trimming took 4 bases from V and 5 from J, leaving 11 bases between them. CDR3 DNA: TGCGCCAGCAGCCTCGGGCTTTGGGAGACCCAGTACTTC. It codes for CASSLGLWETQYF.

The rearrangement uses TRBV7-8 and TRBJ2-1, with 9 bases matching TRBD2. CDR3 length equals 16 residues. V shed 5 bases and J 10 bases; nucleotides not matched to a gene: 15. The germline gives CDR1 SGHVS, CDR2 FQNEAQ. CDR3 sequence reads: CASSPLAGVVGREQFF. In DNA, the CDR3 is TGTGCCAGCAGCCCCTTAGCGGGAGTAGTGGGGCGGGAGCAGTTCTTC. The full variable domain, in which reference TRBV7-8 and TRBJ2-1 provide the parts outside the CDR3, is GAGVSQSPRYKVAKRGQDVALRCDPISGHVSLFWYQQALGQGPEFLTYFQNEAQLDKSGLPSDRFFAERPEGSVSTLKIQRTQQEDSAVYLCASSPLAGVVGREQFFGPGTRLTVL.

The J gene is TRBJ1-5, the V gene TRBV19; 7 nucleotides agree with TRBD1. The length of the CDR3 is 17 residues. CDR1 and CDR2 from the germline V gene are LNHDA and SQIVND (reference sequence). Trimming at V came to 3 bases and at J to 1 base, leaving 9 bases not matched to a gene. This chain's CDR3 is CASSMRQGGGSNQPQHF. CDR3 sequence (DNA): TGTGCCAGTAGTATGCGACAGGGTGGGGGGAGCAATCAGCCCCAGCATTTT. The full variable domain, its missing parts supplied by reference TRBV19 and TRBJ1-5, is DGGITQSPKYLFRKEGQNVTLSCEQNLNHDAMYWYRQDPGQGLRLIYYSQIVNDFQKGDIAEGYSVSREKKESFPLTVTSAQKNPTAFYLCASSMRQGGGSNQPQHFGDGTRLSIL.

CDR3 sequence reads: CASRRQVLYGYTF. The CDR3 nucleotides read TGTGCCAGCAGACGACAGGTTTTGTATGGCTACACCTTC. The V call is TRBV5-8, the J call TRBJ1-2; maybe TRBD1 (6 bases). CDR1 is SGHTS, CDR2 YDEGEE, per germline. This CDR3 is 13 amino acids long. The germline V and J ends were trimmed by 5 bases and 5 bases, with 13 bases remaining between them.

The chain has TRBV5-4 and TRBJ1-1; TRBD1 aligns across 10 bases. V was pared by 2 bases and J by 12 bases, with 7 bases of the junction left unmatched. Germline CDR1 is SGHNT and CDR2 is YYREEE (reference sequence). This CDR3 has 13 residues. CDR3 sequence (DNA): TGTGCCAGCAGCTTCACCGGGACAGGGGAATCTTTCTTT. Its translation is CASSFTGTGESFF.

The V gene is TRBV9, the J gene TRBJ1-1, with unresolved D. The CDR3 covers 15 residues. The germline gives CDR1 SGDLS, CDR2 YYNGEE. The V end lost 6 bases, the J end lost 1 base, and 16 bases lay between the germline ends. The CDR3 is CASTLMGDSNTEAFF. The DNA for the CDR3 is TGTGCCAGCACCTTAATGGGAGATTCGAACACTGAAGCTTTCTTT.

The genes are TRBV7-3 and TRBJ2-1; 9 positions match TRBD2. The CDR3 totals 15 residues. V lost 4 bases to trimming and J lost 8 bases; unmatched junction nucleotides: 9. Germline V CDR1 and CDR2: SGHTA, FQGTGA. DNA for the CDR3: TGTGCCAGCAGCTATGGGTTTAGCGGGAGTTATGAGCAGTTCTTC. It is translated as CASSYGFSGSYEQFF.

This chain joins TRBV5-1 and TRBJ1-3, with D perhaps matching TRBD1 (6 bases). Germline lookup yields CDR1 SGHRS and CDR2 YFSETQ. Trimming cost V 5 bases and J 0 bases, with 15 bases left between them. The CDR3 spans 16 residues. Here the CDR3 DNA reads TGCGCCAGCAGTTCTCGAGGGGGGAACTCTGGAAACACCATATATTTT. It translates to CASSSRGGNSGNTIYF. The whole variable domain, filled in from reference TRBV5-1 and TRBJ1-3, reads KAGVTQTPRYLIKTRGQQVTLSCSPISGHRSVSWYQQTPGQGLQFLFEYFSETQRNKGNFPGRFSGRQFSNSRSEMNVSTLELGDSALYLCASSSRGGNSGNTIYFGEGSWLTVV.

This clone turned up a few times. This chain joins TRBV6-4 and TRBJ1-2, with unresolved D. This CDR3 comprises 14 residues. The germline V and J ends were trimmed by 2 bases and 8 bases, with 15 bases remaining between them. In germline, CDR1 is MRHNA, CDR2 SNTAGT. The CDR3 reads CASSDVFAPGGYTF. As DNA, the CDR3 is TGTGCCAGCAGTGACGTATTCGCCCCGGGAGGCTACACCTTC.